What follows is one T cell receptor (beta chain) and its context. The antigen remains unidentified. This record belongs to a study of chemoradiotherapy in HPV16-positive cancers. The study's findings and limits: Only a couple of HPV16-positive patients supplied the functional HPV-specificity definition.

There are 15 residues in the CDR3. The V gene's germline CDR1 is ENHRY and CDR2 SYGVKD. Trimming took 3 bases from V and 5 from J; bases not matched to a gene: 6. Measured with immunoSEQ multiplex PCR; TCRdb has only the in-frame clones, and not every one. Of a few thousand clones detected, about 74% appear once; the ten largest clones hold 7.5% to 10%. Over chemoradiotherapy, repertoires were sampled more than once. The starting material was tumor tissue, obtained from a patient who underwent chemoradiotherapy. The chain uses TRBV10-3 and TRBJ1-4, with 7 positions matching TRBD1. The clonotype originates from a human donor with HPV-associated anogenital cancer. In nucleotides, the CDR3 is TGTGCCATCAGTGAAACCGAGACAGGGAATGAAAAACTGTTTTTT. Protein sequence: CAISETETGNEKLFF.